This passage covers 5 T cell receptor beta chains from one sample sequenced in a study of tumor and adjacent non-tumor tissue in lung cancer. A modified ARM-PCR protocol with three rounds of nested PCR amplified TCRbeta. TCRdb redid the calling of the multiplex PCR reads with MiXCR, one entry per CDR3 protein. The table lists 81,000 or so distinct CDR3 sequences, 65% to 90% of them singletons. RNA was extracted from bulk tissue without any cell sorting. Sequenced input: lung tumor tissue. The source of these receptors is a woman aged 45-60 years with non-small cell lung cancer.

With respect to this clonotype: Its ends do not fully match the called genes, so a read error is possible. The genes are TRBV11-3 and TRBJ2-2, with 7 bases fitting TRBD2. CDR3 length: 15 residues. Germline CDR1 is SGHNT and CDR2 is YENEEA. The CDR3 DNA reads as TGTGCCAGCAGCCCCAGGGACCGGAACAGCGGGGAGCTGTTCTTT. Its translation is CASSPRDRNSGELFF. The full variable domain, in which reference TRBV11-3 and TRBJ2-2 provide the parts outside the CDR3, is EAGVVQSPRYKIIEKKQPVAFWCNPISGHNTLYWYLQNLGQGPELLIRYENEEAVDDSQLPKDRFSAERLKGVDSTLKIQPAELGDSAVYLCASSPRDRNSGELFFGEGSRLTVL.

This sequence joins TRBV5-1 and TRBJ2-5; D ambiguous. This CDR3 has 16 residues. V lost 0 bases and J 5 bases, leaving 17 bases between the germline ends. CDR1 is SGHRS and CDR2 is YFSETQ in the germline V gene. This CDR3 reads CASSLAINKAIETQYF. Written as DNA, the CDR3 is TGCGCCAGCAGCTTGGCCATCAACAAGGCGATTGAGACCCAGTACTTC.

The V call is TRBV6-6, the J call TRBJ1-2; D is perhaps TRBD1 (6 bases). CDR1 and CDR2 (germline): MNHNY, SVGAGI (reference sequence). The CDR3 totals 14 residues. The V and J ends lost 5 bases and 6 bases respectively, with 16 bases between them. The CDR3 DNA is TGTGCCAGCAGTCTCGCAGGGGCGGAGAATGGCTACACCTTC. Translating it yields CASSLAGAENGYTF.

On this clonotype itself: An end of the junction does not agree with germline; a read error may underlie this. The chain couples TRBV12-3 or TRBV12-4 to TRBJ2-5; D may be TRBD2 (5 bases). This CDR3 comprises 13 residues. CDR3 sequence: CASSSRDGETRYF. The CDR3 DNA reads as TGTGCCAGCAGTTCTCGGGATGGGGAGACCCGGTACTTC.

To note about this clonotype: Germline is not matched at one junction end, which may reflect a read error. J is TRBJ2-7 and V is TRBV20-1, with TRBD1 as a possible D gene (5 bases). CDR3 length equals 13 residues. Looked up from germline, CDR1 is DFQATT and CDR2 is SNEGSKA (reference sequence). The CDR3 DNA reads as TGCACTGCTAGAGAACAGGCTTCCTACAGGCAGTACTTC. Its protein is CTAREQASYRQYF.